A selection of T cell receptor beta chains follows, all from one sample in a study of cytomegalovirus exposure and HLA in healthy donors. TCRdb's copy holds only in-frame clones and misses some; the assay was immunoSEQ multiplex PCR. Counted here are about 140,000 clones, about 66% occurring once; the ten biggest clones make up about 1.7%. The sequencing sample was made of PBMCs. All receptors derive from a male donor in good health and CMV-seronegative. Both conserved end residues are trimmed from each CDR3. A D gene is named only where the DNA matches it firmly. Size tells how often a clone was seen (once, few, many) or the class of an expanded clone, and some rows leave it out.

j_gene: TRBJ1-1; d_gene: TRBD1; len: 10; v_gene: TRBV30; abundance: NA; CDR3aa: AWSFGQVEAF
j_gene: TRBJ1-6; d_gene: NA; len: 12; v_gene: TRBV6-6; abundance: NA; CDR3aa: ASALTGRDSPLH
j_gene: TRBJ2-5; d_gene: TRBD2; len: 11; v_gene: TRBV30; abundance: NA; CDR3aa: AWSPGGGGTQY
j_gene: TRBJ1-6; d_gene: NA; len: 12; v_gene: TRBV5-1; abundance: NA; CDR3aa: ASSLVADNSPLH
j_gene: TRBJ2-5; d_gene: NA; len: 13; v_gene: TRBV7-2; abundance: NA; CDR3aa: ASSPVRDTSGTQY
j_gene: TRBJ2-5; d_gene: TRBD1; len: 13; v_gene: TRBV10-1; abundance: NA; CDR3aa: ASSESRQGQETQY
j_gene: TRBJ1-6; d_gene: NA; len: 12; v_gene: TRBV5-6; abundance: NA; CDR3aa: ASSLDNYNSPLH
j_gene: TRBJ1-1; d_gene: NA; len: 13; v_gene: TRBV21-1; abundance: NA; CDR3aa: ASSKGGGKNTEAF
j_gene: TRBJ2-7; d_gene: NA; len: 14; v_gene: TRBV5-5; abundance: NA; CDR3aa: ASSNLTGGALNEQY
j_gene: TRBJ2-5; d_gene: TRBD1; len: 11; v_gene: TRBV7-2; abundance: NA; CDR3aa: ASSLDRGETQY
j_gene: TRBJ2-2; d_gene: NA; len: 14; v_gene: TRBV5-1; abundance: NA; CDR3aa: ASSLTGFANTGELF
j_gene: TRBJ1-2; d_gene: TRBD1; len: 11; v_gene: TRBV6-5; abundance: NA; CDR3aa: ASRSGGTYGYT
j_gene: TRBJ1-1; d_gene: TRBD1; len: 13; v_gene: TRBV5-1; abundance: NA; CDR3aa: ASSLGGTGATEAF
j_gene: TRBJ1-2; d_gene: NA; len: 14; v_gene: TRBV4-3; abundance: NA; CDR3aa: ASSQDRARRSNGYT
j_gene: TRBJ2-1; d_gene: TRBD2; len: 14; v_gene: TRBV5-1; abundance: few; CDR3aa: ASSFDAGGLSNEQF
j_gene: TRBJ1-4; d_gene: TRBD1; len: 13; v_gene: TRBV18; abundance: NA; CDR3aa: ASSPGTGKSEKLF
j_gene: TRBJ2-7; d_gene: TRBD1; len: 12; v_gene: TRBV10-3; abundance: once; CDR3aa: AIKRDRGAYEQY
j_gene: TRBJ1-1; d_gene: NA; len: 10; v_gene: TRBV29-1; abundance: NA; CDR3aa: SVDLGNTEAF
j_gene: TRBJ2-1; d_gene: TRBD2; len: 13; v_gene: TRBV19; abundance: NA; CDR3aa: ASSAGTSGYNEQF
j_gene: TRBJ1-5; d_gene: TRBD1; len: 14; v_gene: TRBV19; abundance: NA; CDR3aa: ASSVGDRGSNQPQH
j_gene: TRBJ1-3; d_gene: NA; len: 13; v_gene: TRBV18; abundance: NA; CDR3aa: ASSPDRQSGNTIY
j_gene: TRBJ2-7; d_gene: TRBD2; len: 12; v_gene: TRBV2; abundance: NA; CDR3aa: ASQTSGGFYEQY
j_gene: TRBJ2-1; d_gene: NA; len: 9; v_gene: TRBV20-1; abundance: NA; CDR3aa: SAKGNNEQF
j_gene: TRBJ1-1; d_gene: NA; len: 11; v_gene: TRBV7-9; abundance: NA; CDR3aa: ASSFVMNTEAF
j_gene: TRBJ1-2; d_gene: TRBD1; len: 11; v_gene: TRBV28; abundance: NA; CDR3aa: ASSRQGNYGYT
j_gene: TRBJ2-1; d_gene: NA; len: 13; v_gene: TRBV7-9; abundance: NA; CDR3aa: ASSLVQGGYNEQF
j_gene: TRBJ2-7; d_gene: TRBD2; len: 13; v_gene: TRBV6-5; abundance: NA; CDR3aa: ASTKDSGTAYEQY
j_gene: TRBJ2-3; d_gene: TRBD1; len: 12; v_gene: TRBV5-4; abundance: NA; CDR3aa: ASSSQGASDTQY
j_gene: TRBJ1-5; d_gene: NA; len: 10; v_gene: TRBV6-5; abundance: NA; CDR3aa: ASSGGNQPQH
j_gene: TRBJ2-2; d_gene: NA; len: 15; v_gene: TRBV19; abundance: few; CDR3aa: ASSILGRGPHTGELF
j_gene: TRBJ1-1; d_gene: NA; len: 12; v_gene: TRBV11-2; abundance: NA; CDR3aa: ASSLEGANTEAF
j_gene: TRBJ2-1; d_gene: NA; len: 14; v_gene: TRBV4-3; abundance: few; CDR3aa: ASSQETRSSYNEQF
j_gene: TRBJ2-1; d_gene: NA; len: 11; v_gene: TRBV7-9; abundance: NA; CDR3aa: ASSFAPRGEQF
j_gene: TRBJ2-1; d_gene: NA; len: 9; v_gene: TRBV2; abundance: NA; CDR3aa: ASSVRDSKF
j_gene: TRBJ2-3; d_gene: TRBD2; len: 12; v_gene: TRBV6-5; abundance: once; CDR3aa: ASSYQTSGDTQY
j_gene: TRBJ1-6; d_gene: TRBD1; len: 12; v_gene: TRBV25-1; abundance: NA; CDR3aa: ASSARQGNSPLH
j_gene: TRBJ2-7; d_gene: TRBD1; len: 12; v_gene: TRBV5-5; abundance: few; CDR3aa: ASRPGTGTYEQY
j_gene: TRBJ2-3; d_gene: TRBD1; len: 14; v_gene: TRBV9; abundance: NA; CDR3aa: ASSVGANRGTDTQY
j_gene: TRBJ1-3; d_gene: NA; len: 12; v_gene: TRBV19; abundance: NA; CDR3aa: ASSMMGDGNTIY
j_gene: TRBJ2-2; d_gene: NA; len: 12; v_gene: TRBV10-1; abundance: NA; CDR3aa: ASSETGGTGELF
j_gene: TRBJ2-1; d_gene: TRBD2; len: 12; v_gene: TRBV9; abundance: few; CDR3aa: ASSVDLAVDEQF
j_gene: TRBJ2-7; d_gene: TRBD1; len: 12; v_gene: TRBV4-3; abundance: NA; CDR3aa: ASSQPGQGGEQY
j_gene: TRBJ2-2; d_gene: TRBD1; len: 14; v_gene: TRBV5-1; abundance: NA; CDR3aa: ASSFRTGGNTGELF
j_gene: TRBJ2-5; d_gene: NA; len: 11; v_gene: TRBV30; abundance: few; CDR3aa: AWSARLGETQY
j_gene: TRBJ1-1; d_gene: NA; len: 10; v_gene: TRBV7-2; abundance: NA; CDR3aa: ATKKTGIGAF
j_gene: TRBJ1-4; d_gene: NA; len: 13; v_gene: TRBV10-2; abundance: NA; CDR3aa: ASSELVATNEKLF
j_gene: TRBJ1-2; d_gene: TRBD1; len: 12; v_gene: TRBV6-1; abundance: few; CDR3aa: ASRETGQDYGYT
j_gene: TRBJ2-5; d_gene: TRBD1; len: 14; v_gene: TRBV7-3; abundance: few; CDR3aa: ASSLGGTGARETQY
j_gene: TRBJ1-6; d_gene: NA; len: 13; v_gene: TRBV6-5; abundance: NA; CDR3aa: ASSIGQRTGSPLH
j_gene: TRBJ2-1; d_gene: NA; len: 15; v_gene: TRBV4-3; abundance: NA; CDR3aa: ASSQLQGRSGFNEQF
j_gene: TRBJ1-1; d_gene: TRBD1; len: 14; v_gene: TRBV14; abundance: medium-sized; CDR3aa: ASSHRLQGRNTEAF
j_gene: TRBJ2-3; d_gene: NA; len: 12; v_gene: TRBV7-2; abundance: NA; CDR3aa: ASSFPRRTDTQY
j_gene: TRBJ1-2; d_gene: TRBD1; len: 13; v_gene: TRBV30; abundance: once; CDR3aa: AWSGLGTGNYGYP
j_gene: TRBJ1-1; d_gene: TRBD1; len: 13; v_gene: TRBV5-1; abundance: few; CDR3aa: ASSFTGQSNTEAF
j_gene: TRBJ1-5; d_gene: NA; len: 12; v_gene: TRBV6-5; abundance: NA; CDR3aa: ASRSGNSNQPQH